A single sample gave rise to the 10 T cell receptor beta chains below, sequenced in a study of T-cell memory formation after mild COVID-19. TCRdb reprocessed the 5' RACE reads with MiXCR, giving one entry per CDR3 protein. This sample has approximately 100,000 distinct CDR3 sequences, with nearly 25% found just once. Specimen: PBMCs or a T cell subset sorted from them (not recorded which). These receptors came from a man aged 18 to 30 who had mild COVID-19 (a few samples of this study predate the infection). Cell type and time point are not known.

The V call is TRBV6-5, the J call TRBJ1-1; a possible D gene is TRBD1 (6 bases). The V end lost 0 bases, the J end lost 3 bases, and 17 bases lay between the germline ends. In germline, CDR1 is MNHEY, CDR2 SVGAGI. The CDR3 extends over 17 amino acids. This CDR3 reads CASSYSRTAGIDTEAFF. DNA of the CDR3: TGTGCCAGCAGTTACTCGAGGACAGCGGGGATCGACACTGAAGCTTTCTTT.

This chain links TRBV6-2 or TRBV6-3 with TRBJ1-1, with D perhaps matching TRBD1 (5 bases). Germline loops: CDR1 MNHEY, CDR2 SVGEGT. Trimming cost V 0 bases and J 7 bases, with 12 bases left between them. The CDR3 runs to 14 residues. This CDR3 is CASSYSLGVGEAFF. The CDR3 nucleotides are TGTGCCAGCAGTTACTCTTTAGGGGTCGGTGAAGCTTTCTTT.

This clonotype was found a few times. This chain uses TRBV12-3 or TRBV12-4 with TRBJ1-2; weak D call: TRBD1 (5 bases). The CDR3 loop spans 16 amino acids. The V end lost 5 bases, the J end lost 5 bases, and 21 bases lay between the germline ends. CDR3 in amino acids: CASSPSPGLLLYGYTF. CDR3 nucleotides: TGTGCCAGCAGTCCGAGCCCGGGACTCCTCCTATATGGCTACACCTTC.

The chain carries TRBV4-3 and TRBJ2-5; D unresolved. The CDR3 is 15 residues long. V lost 0 bases and J lost 5, with 13 bases in between. Germline lookup yields CDR1 LGHNA and CDR2 YSLEER. The DNA for the CDR3 is TGCGCCAGCAGCCAAGATCAGGTGGTGGGTGAGACCCAGTACTTC. It translates to CASSQDQVVGETQYF.

This clonotype was picked up a small number of times. This chain uses TRBV5-1 with TRBJ2-3; D is ambiguous. The CDR3 is 15 residues long. V was trimmed by 1 base and J by 0 bases, leaving 9 bases between them. The germline V gene has CDR1 SGHRS and CDR2 YFSETQ. The CDR3 DNA follows: TGCGCCAGCAGCTTGACCGCCTCTAGCACAGATACGCAGTATTTT. It is translated as CASSLTASSTDTQYF.

This clonotype has more than one count but fewer than ten. The chain carries TRBV6-6 and TRBJ2-7; D gene uncertain. V lost 3 bases, J lost 2 bases, and 8 bases lay in between. Per germline, CDR1 MNHNY and CDR2 SVGAGI (reference sequence). CDR3 length equals 13 residues. The CDR3 spells CASSYSYTYEQYF. The CDR3 nucleotides are TGTGCCAGCAGTTATTCTTATACCTACGAGCAGTACTTC.

This clonotype has just a few counts. The chain recombines TRBV6-2 or TRBV6-3 with TRBJ2-3, with D perhaps TRBD1 (6 bases). CDR1 is MNHEY and CDR2 is SVGEGT in the germline V gene. CDR3 length: 14 residues. V lost 5 bases and J 6 bases, leaving 15 bases between the germline ends. Here the CDR3 DNA reads TGTGCCAGCAGTCCCGACAGGACGATGGATACGCAGTATTTT. Encoded protein: CASSPDRTMDTQYF.

This clonotype was counted a few times. The rearrangement joins TRBV5-1 to TRBJ2-7; 11 bases are a match to TRBD1. CDR3 size: 15 residues. Germline-derived CDR1 and CDR2 are SGHRS and YFSETQ. V shed 4 bases and J 6 bases; nucleotides not matched to a gene: 9. Here the CDR3 reads CASSLTGTGGLEQYF. The CDR3 nucleotides read TGCGCCAGCAGCCTCACCGGGACAGGGGGGCTCGAGCAGTACTTC.

The V call is TRBV6-2 or TRBV6-3, the J call TRBJ1-6, with a tentative D call TRBD1 (5 bases). This CDR3 has 18 residues. Germline-derived CDR1 and CDR2 are MNHEY and SVGEGT. V was shortened by 8 bases and J by 5 bases, with 25 bases between the two germline ends. The CDR3 region is CASLSLVNRQSDNSPLHF. CDR3 nucleotides: TGTGCCAGCCTTTCCTTGGTAAATCGACAGAGCGATAATTCACCCCTCCACTTT.

CDR3 sequence (DNA): TGTGCCAGCAGCATACAGGGACGTGAAAAACTGTTTTTT. Protein product: CASSIQGREKLFF. This chain uses TRBV7-9 with TRBJ1-4; D may be TRBD1 (6 bases). The CDR3 sequence is 13 residues long. The V end lost 5 bases, the J end lost 7 bases, and 11 bases lay between the germline ends. Germline V gives CDR1 SEHNR, CDR2 FQNEAQ (reference sequence).